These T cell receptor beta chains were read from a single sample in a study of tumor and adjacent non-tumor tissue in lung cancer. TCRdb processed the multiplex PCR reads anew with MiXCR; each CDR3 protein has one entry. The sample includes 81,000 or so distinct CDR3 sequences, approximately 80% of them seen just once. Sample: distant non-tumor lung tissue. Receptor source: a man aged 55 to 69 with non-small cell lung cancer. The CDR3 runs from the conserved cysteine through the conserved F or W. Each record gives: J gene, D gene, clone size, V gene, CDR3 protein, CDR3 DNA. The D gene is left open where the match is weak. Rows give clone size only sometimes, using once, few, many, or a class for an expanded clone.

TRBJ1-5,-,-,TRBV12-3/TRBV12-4,CASSLGRGRSNQPQHF,TGTGCAAGCAGTTTAGGCAGGGGTAGGAGCAATCAGCCCCAGCATTTT
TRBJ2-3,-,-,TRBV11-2,CASSLGGGTFTDTQYF,TGTGCCAGCAGCTTAGGAGGTGGGACTTTCACAGATACGCAGTATTTC
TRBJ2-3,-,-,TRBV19,CASRYGGGGSNQPQYF,TGTGCCAGTAGATACGGCGGTGGCGGAAGCAATCAGCCCCAGTATTTT
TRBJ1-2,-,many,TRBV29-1,CSVVTGKDYGYTF,TGCAGCGTTGTCACGGGGAAGGACTATGGCTACACCTTC
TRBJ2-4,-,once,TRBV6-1,CASSEEGLTKNIQYF,TGTGCAAGCAGTGAGGAGGGTCTAACCAAAAACATTCAGTACTTC
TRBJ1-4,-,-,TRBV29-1,CSVGAGKNVKLFF,TGCAGCGTTGGAGCCGGCAAGAATGTAAAACTGTTTTTT
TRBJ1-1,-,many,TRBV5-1,CASSLQAPRGHTEAFF,TGCGCCAGCAGCTTGCAGGCCCCTCGGGGGCATACCGAAGCTTTCTTT
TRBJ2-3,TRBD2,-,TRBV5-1,CASSFTGTSGSPGTDTQYF,TGCGCAAGTAGCTTCACTGGGACTAGCGGGAGTCCCGGCACAGATACGCAGTATTTT
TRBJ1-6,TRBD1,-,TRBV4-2,CASSDTLGTGLGNSPLHF,TGTGCCAGCAGCGACACACTAGGGACAGGGTTAGGAAATTCACCCCTCCACTTT
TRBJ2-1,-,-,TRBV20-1,CIASSLSREGDEQFF,TGCATTGCTAGCTCTCTGTCGCGAGAGGGTGATGAGCAGTTCTTC
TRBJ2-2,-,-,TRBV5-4,CASSLDGQRQTNAGELFF,TGTGCCAGCAGCTTGGATGGTCAGAGGCAAACGAACGCCGGGGAGCTGTTTTTT
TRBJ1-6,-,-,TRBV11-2,CARNLGGDNNSPPHF,TGTGCCAGAAACTTAGGAGGGGACAATAATTCACCCCCCCACTTT
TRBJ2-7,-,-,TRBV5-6,CASSLSRGITYEQYF,TGTGCCAGCAGCTTGTCGCGCGGGATTACTTACGAGCAGTACTTC
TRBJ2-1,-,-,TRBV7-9,CASSAGLAVEQFF,TGTGCCAGCAGCGCCGGCCTAGCAGTTGAGCAGTTCTTC
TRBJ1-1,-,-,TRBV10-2,CANSTNRDTETFF,TGCGCCAACAGTACGAACAGAGACACTGAAACTTTCTTT
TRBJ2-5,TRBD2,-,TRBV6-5,CASNDTGTAGVQYF,TGTGCCAGCAATGATACGGGGACCGCGGGGGTCCAGTACTTC
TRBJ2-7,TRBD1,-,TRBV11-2,CVSSSTGGSYVEYF,TGTGTCAGCAGCTCTACAGGGGGGTCCTACGTGGAGTACTTC
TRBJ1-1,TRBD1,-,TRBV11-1,CATSMQGGTEAFF,TGTGCCACCAGCATGCAGGGGGGCACTGAAGCTTTCTTT
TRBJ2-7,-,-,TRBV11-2,CAKSLIPEVLKGYEHYF,TGTGCCAAGAGCTTAATCCCCGAGGTCCTCAAAGGCTACGAGCACTACTTC
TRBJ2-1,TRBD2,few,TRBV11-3,CARSLSGGYLNEQFF,TGTGCCAGGAGCCTATCGGGAGGTTATCTGAATGAGCAGTTCTTC
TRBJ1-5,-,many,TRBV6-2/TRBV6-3,CASEGTVSNQPQHF,TGTGCCAGCGAAGGGACTGTTAGCAATCAGCCCCAGCATTTT
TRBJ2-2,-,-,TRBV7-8,CASSSDTGELLF,TGTGCCAGCAGCTCCGACACCGGGGAGCTGCTTTTT
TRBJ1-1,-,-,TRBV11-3,CASSLYGNRMNTEAFF,TGTGCCAGCAGCTTATATGGGAACAGGATGAACACTGAAGCTTTCTTT
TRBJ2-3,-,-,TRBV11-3,CSSSLALGGGVTQYF,TGTTCCAGCAGCCTCGCTCTAGGGGGCGGGGTTACGCAGTATTTT
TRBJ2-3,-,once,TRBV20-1,CSAITQGHGKDTQYF,TGCAGTGCTATAACCCAGGGACACGGCAAAGATACCCAGTATTTT
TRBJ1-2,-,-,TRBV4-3,CASSQEQGIYGYTF,TGCGCCAGCAGCCAAGAGCAGGGGATCTATGGCTACACCTTC
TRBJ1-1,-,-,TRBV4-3,CASSQDLSGSGIQAFF,TGCGCCAGCAGCCAAGATTTAAGTGGCAGCGGCATTCAAGCTTTCTTT
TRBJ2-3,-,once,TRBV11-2,CASSSTITPTDMQYF,TGTGCCAGCAGCTCGACAATTACCCCCACAGATATGCAGTATTTT
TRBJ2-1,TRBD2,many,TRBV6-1,CASREWTSGMHEQFF,TGTGCCAGCAGAGAATGGACTAGCGGGATGCATGAGCAGTTCTTC
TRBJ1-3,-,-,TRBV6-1,CTSWTSRNTIYF,TGTACCAGCTGGACGAGCCGAAACACTATATATTTT
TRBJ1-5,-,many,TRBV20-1,CSARANSGNQPQHF,TGCAGTGCTAGAGCTAACAGTGGCAATCAGCCCCAGCATTTT
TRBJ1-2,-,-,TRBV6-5,CANSSAPLHSYTF,TGTGCCAACAGTTCCGCCCCCTTACACAGCTACACCTTC
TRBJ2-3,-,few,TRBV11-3,CVSSLDPPPADTQYF,TGTGTCAGCAGCTTAGACCCCCCCCCGGCAGATACGCAGTATTTT
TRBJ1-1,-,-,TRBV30,CAWSVRVDSEAFF,TGTGCATGGAGTGTAAGAGTGGACAGTGAAGCTTTCTTT
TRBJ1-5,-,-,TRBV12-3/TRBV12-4,CASCLLRDHPQHF,TGTGCCAGCTGTTTACTCAGGGATCACCCCCAGCATTTT
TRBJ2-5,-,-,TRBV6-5,CTSWRDHVQESQYF,TGTACCAGCTGGAGGGACCACGTCCAAGAGTCCCAGTACTTC
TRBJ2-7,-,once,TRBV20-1,CSARPRSGDSGFPEQYF,TGTAGTGCTAGACCTCGCTCGGGGGACAGTGGATTCCCCGAGCAGTACTTC
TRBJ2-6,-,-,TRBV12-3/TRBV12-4,CTSWGLYLEANVLTF,TGTACCAGCTGGGGACTTTATCTTGAAGCCAACGTCCTGACTTTC
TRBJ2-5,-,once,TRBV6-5,CASRLGGQEAQYF,TGTGCCAGTAGGTTGGGGGGCCAAGAGGCCCAGTACTTC
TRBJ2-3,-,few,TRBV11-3,CASSFVRVARDTQYF,TGTGCTAGCAGTTTCGTGAGGGTGGCGAGGGATACGCAGTATTTT
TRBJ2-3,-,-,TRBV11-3,CASSSGGASWYF,TGTGCCAGCAGTTCAGGGGGGGCCAGTTGGTATTTT
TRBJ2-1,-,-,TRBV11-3,CASSPLTNDQFF,TGTGCCAGCAGTCCCCTAACCAATGATCAGTTCTTC
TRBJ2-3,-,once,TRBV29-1,CSTRGGLTSPDTQYF,TGCAGTACCCGAGGAGGGCTTACTAGCCCAGATACGCAGTATTTT
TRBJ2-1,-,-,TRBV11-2,CASSVGYMVDHNEQFF,TGTGCCAGCAGCGTCGGGTACATGGTTGATCACAATGAGCAGTTCTTC
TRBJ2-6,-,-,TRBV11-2,CASSPTTGGATGASVLTF,TGTGCCAGCAGTCCGACTACCGGGGGAGCCACTGGGGCCAGCGTCCTGACTTTC